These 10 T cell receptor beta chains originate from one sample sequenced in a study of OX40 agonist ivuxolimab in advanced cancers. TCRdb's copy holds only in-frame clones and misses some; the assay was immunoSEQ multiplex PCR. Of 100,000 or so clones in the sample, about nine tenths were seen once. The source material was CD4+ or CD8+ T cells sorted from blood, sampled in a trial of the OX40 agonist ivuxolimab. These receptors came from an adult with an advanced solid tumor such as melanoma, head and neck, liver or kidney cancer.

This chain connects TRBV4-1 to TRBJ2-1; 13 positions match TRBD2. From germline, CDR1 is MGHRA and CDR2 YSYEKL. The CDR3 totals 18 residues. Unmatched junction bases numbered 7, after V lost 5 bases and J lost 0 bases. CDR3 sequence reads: CASSARLAGGVSYNEQFF. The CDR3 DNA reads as TGCGCCAGCAGCGCCCGACTAGCGGGAGGTGTCTCCTACAATGAGCAGTTCTTC.

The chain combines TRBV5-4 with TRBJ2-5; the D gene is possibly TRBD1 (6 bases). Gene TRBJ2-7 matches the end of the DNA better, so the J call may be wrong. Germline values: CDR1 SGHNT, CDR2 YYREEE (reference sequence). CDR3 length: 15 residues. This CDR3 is CASSLALGTQLEQYF. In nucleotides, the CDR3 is TGTGCCAGCAGCTTGGCCTTGGGGACACAGCTCGAGCAGTACTTC.

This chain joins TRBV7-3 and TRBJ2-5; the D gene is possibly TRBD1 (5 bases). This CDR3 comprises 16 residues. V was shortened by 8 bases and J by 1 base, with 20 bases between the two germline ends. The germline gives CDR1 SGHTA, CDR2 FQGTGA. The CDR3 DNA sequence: TGTGCCAGCGCTACCCAGGGCCCGCCCTTCCAAGAGACCCAGTACTTC. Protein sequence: CASATQGPPFQETQYF.

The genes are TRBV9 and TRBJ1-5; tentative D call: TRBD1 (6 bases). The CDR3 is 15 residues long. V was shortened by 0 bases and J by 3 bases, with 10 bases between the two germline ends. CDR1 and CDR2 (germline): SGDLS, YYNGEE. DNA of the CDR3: TGTGCCAGCAGCGTAGCTGGGGGCCCCAATCAGCCCCAGCATTTT. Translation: CASSVAGGPNQPQHF.

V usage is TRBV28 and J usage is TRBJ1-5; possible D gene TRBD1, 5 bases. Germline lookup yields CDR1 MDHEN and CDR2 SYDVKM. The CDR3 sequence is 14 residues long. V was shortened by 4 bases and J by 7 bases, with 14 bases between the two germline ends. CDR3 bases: TGTGCCAGCAGTTGGGCGAGGGGAGCGCAGCCCCAGCATTTT. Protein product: CASSWARGAQPQHF.

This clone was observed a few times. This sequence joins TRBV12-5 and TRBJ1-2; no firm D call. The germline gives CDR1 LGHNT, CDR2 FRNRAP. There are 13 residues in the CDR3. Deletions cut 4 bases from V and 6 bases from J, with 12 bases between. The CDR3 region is CASGYGKRDGYTF. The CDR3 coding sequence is TGTGCTAGTGGTTATGGGAAGAGGGATGGCTACACCTTC.

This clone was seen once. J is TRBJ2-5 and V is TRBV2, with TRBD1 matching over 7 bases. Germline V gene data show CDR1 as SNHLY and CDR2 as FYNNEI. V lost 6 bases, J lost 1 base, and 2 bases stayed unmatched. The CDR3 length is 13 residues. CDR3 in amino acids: CASSGTAQETQYF. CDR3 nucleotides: TGTGCCAGCAGCGGGACAGCCCAAGAGACCCAGTACTTC.

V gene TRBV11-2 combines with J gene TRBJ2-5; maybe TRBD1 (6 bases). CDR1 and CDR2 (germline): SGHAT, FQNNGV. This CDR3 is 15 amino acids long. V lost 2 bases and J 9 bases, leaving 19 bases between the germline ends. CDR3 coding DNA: TGTGCCAGCAGCTTACAGGGGCAGCCTGCCCGGGCCCAGTACTTC. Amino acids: CASSLQGQPARAQYF.

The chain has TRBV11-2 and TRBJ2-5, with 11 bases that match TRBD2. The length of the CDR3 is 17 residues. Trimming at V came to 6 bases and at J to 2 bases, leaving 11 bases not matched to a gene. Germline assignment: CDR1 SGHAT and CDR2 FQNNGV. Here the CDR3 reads CASSPGMTSGNQETQYF. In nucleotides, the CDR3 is TGTGCCAGCAGTCCAGGAATGACTAGCGGGAATCAAGAGACCCAGTACTTC.

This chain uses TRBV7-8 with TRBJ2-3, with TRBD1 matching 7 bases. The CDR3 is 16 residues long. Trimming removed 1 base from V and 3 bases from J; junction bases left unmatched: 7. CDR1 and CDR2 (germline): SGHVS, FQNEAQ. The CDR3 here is CASSLVRGGATDTQYF. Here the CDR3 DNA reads TGTGCCAGCAGCTTAGTCAGAGGGGGCGCGACAGATACGCAGTATTTT. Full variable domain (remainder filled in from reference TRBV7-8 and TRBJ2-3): GAGVSQSPRYKVAKRGQDVALRCDPISGHVSLFWYQQALGQGPEFLTYFQNEAQLDKSGLPSDRFFAERPEGSVSTLKIQRTQQEDSAVYLCASSLVRGGATDTQYFGPGTRLTVL.